The rows below give T cell receptor beta chains drawn from one sample of a study of long-term antiretroviral therapy in people with HIV. Assay used: immunoSEQ multiplex PCR; TCRdb lists only in-frame clones, some missing. The sample lists 30,000 to 40,000 clones; roughly four fifths were seen once. The specimen comprised unsorted PBMCs, sampled 1 year after starting antiretroviral therapy. These receptors originate from a man aged 18-30 years with HIV. CDR3s include the opening cysteine and the closing phenylalanine or tryptophan. The D gene is left open where the match is weak. The size of a clone is reported for some rows only, either as once, few or many, or as a class for expanded clones.

clone size	CDR3 length	V gene	J gene	D gene	CDR3 protein	CDR3 DNA
.	13	TRBV28	TRBJ2-7	TRBD1	CASSGTVHYEQYF	TGTGCCAGCAGTGGGACAGTCCACTACGAGCAGTACTTC
.	13	TRBV14	TRBJ2-7	.	CASSQGRSYEQYF	TGTGCCAGCAGCCAGGGCAGATCCTACGAGCAGTACTTC
.	16	TRBV5-8	TRBJ2-1	.	CASSLERGGRYNEQFF	TGTGCCAGCAGCTTGGAGAGGGGGGGCCGGTACAATGAGCAGTTCTTC
.	12	TRBV6-5	TRBJ2-7	.	CASTDGGTEQYF	TGTGCCAGCACCGATGGGGGAACCGAGCAGTACTTC
.	14	TRBV7-6	TRBJ1-6	.	CASRYGDKSSPLHF	TGTGCCAGCAGGTACGGCGACAAGTCATCACCCCTCCACTTT
.	14	TRBV9	TRBJ2-1	.	CASSEEGVYNEQFF	TGTGCCAGCAGCGAGGAGGGGGTTTACAATGAGCAGTTCTTC
.	15	TRBV4-2	TRBJ2-1	.	CASSQVATSYNEQFF	TGTGCCAGCAGCCAAGTCGCGACTAGCTACAATGAGCAGTTCTTC
.	16	TRBV12-5	TRBJ2-7	.	CASGLVLRGSDYEQYF	TGTGCTAGTGGTTTGGTACTTCGGGGGTCGGACTACGAGCAGTACTTC
.	12	TRBV6-6	TRBJ2-7	.	CASSYVLGEQYF	TGTGCCAGCAGTTACGTTTTGGGGGAGCAGTACTTC
.	15	TRBV9	TRBJ1-1	TRBD1	CASSVGTGMNTEAFF	TGTGCCAGCAGCGTAGGGACAGGGATGAACACTGAAGCTTTCTTT
.	14	TRBV27	TRBJ2-7	.	CASSLSPRDIEQYF	TGTGCCAGCAGTTTATCGCCCCGGGACATCGAGCAGTACTTC
.	15	TRBV5-1	TRBJ1-4	TRBD1	CASSLEEGAGEKLFF	TGCGCCAGCAGCTTGGAAGAGGGGGCGGGTGAAAAACTGTTTTTT
.	14	TRBV5-4	TRBJ2-7	.	CASSLDQISYEQYF	TGTGCCAGCAGCTTGGATCAGATCTCCTACGAGCAGTACTTC
.	11	TRBV13	TRBJ1-1	.	CASSAGPLAFF	TGTGCCAGCAGCGCCGGACCCCTAGCTTTCTTT
few	11	TRBV7-9	TRBJ2-7	.	CASYEGYEQYF	TGTGCCAGCTACGAGGGCTACGAGCAGTACTTC
.	21	TRBV19	TRBJ2-1	TRBD2	CASSIWAGTSGRRSAYNEQFF	TGTGCCAGTAGTATATGGGCCGGGACTAGCGGGAGGAGGTCGGCATACAATGAGCAGTTCTTC
.	15	TRBV6-6	TRBJ2-1	TRBD2	CASSLGTSGAGEQFF	TGTGCCAGCAGTCTCGGGACTAGCGGGGCGGGTGAGCAGTTCTTC
few	13	TRBV2	TRBJ2-7	TRBD2	CASIGLADYEQYF	TGTGCCAGCATAGGACTAGCGGACTACGAGCAGTACTTC
.	16	TRBV11-2	TRBJ2-1	TRBD2	CASSPQRLAGGLEQFF	TGTGCCAGCAGCCCCCAAAGACTAGCGGGAGGGCTAGAGCAGTTCTTC
.	16	TRBV7-9	TRBJ1-2	.	CASRGGSQEANYGYTF	TGTGCCAGCCGGGGAGGGAGCCAGGAGGCTAACTATGGCTACACCTTC
.	13	TRBV28	TRBJ1-4	.	CASSWQGNEKLFF	TGTGCCAGCAGTTGGCAGGGTAATGAAAAACTGTTTTTT
.	16	TRBV6-6	TRBJ1-1	TRBD1	CASSLYRDRGYTEAFF	TGTGCCAGCAGTTTATACCGGGACAGGGGGTACACTGAAGCTTTCTTT
.	12	TRBV9	TRBJ1-1	.	CASSVGASEAFF	TGTGCCAGCAGCGTTGGGGCCTCTGAAGCTTTCTTT
.	16	TRBV6-4	TRBJ2-1	.	CASSWTFGPYYNEQFF	TGTGCCAGCAGTTGGACTTTTGGCCCATACTACAATGAGCAGTTCTTC
.	14	TRBV18	TRBJ2-6	.	CASSPGAGANVLTF	TGTGCCAGCTCACCAGGGGCTGGGGCCAACGTCCTGACTTTC
.	14	TRBV5-4	TRBJ1-2	.	CASSPDRSHYGYTF	TGTGCCAGCAGCCCAGACAGGAGTCACTATGGCTACACCTTC
once	14	TRBV28	TRBJ2-4	.	CASSLLVAKNIQYF	TGTGCCAGCAGTTTATTGGTAGCCAAAAACATTCAGTACTTC
.	15	TRBV7-9	TRBJ1-6	.	CASSSVGGNNSPLHF	TGTGCCAGCAGCTCCGTGGGGGGAAATAATTCACCCCTCCACTTT
.	14	TRBV6-5	TRBJ2-2	.	CASRPGVTAGELFF	TGTGCCAGCAGGCCGGGGGTAACGGCCGGGGAGCTGTTTTTT
.	15	TRBV6-4	TRBJ2-1	.	CASSAGEDGYNEQFF	TGTGCCAGCAGTGCGGGGGAAGACGGCTACAATGAGCAGTTCTTC
.	11	TRBV19	TRBJ1-2	.	CASRDNYGYTF	TGTGCCAGCCGGGACAACTATGGCTACACCTTC
once	11	TRBV18	TRBJ2-7	.	CASSLSYEQYF	TGTGCCAGCTCACTCAGCTACGAGCAGTACTTC
.	16	TRBV11-2	TRBJ2-1	.	CASSLDMSDYYNEQFF	TGTGCCAGCAGCTTAGATATGAGCGATTACTACAATGAGCAGTTCTTC
.	14	TRBV28	TRBJ1-1	.	CASTLGGVNTEAFF	TGTGCCAGCACCCTAGGGGGGGTGAACACTGAAGCTTTCTTT
.	13	TRBV6-5	TRBJ1-2	.	CASSLVGLGGYTF	TGTGCCAGCAGTTTGGTTGGTCTCGGGGGCTACACCTTC
.	14	TRBV28	TRBJ1-1	TRBD1	CASSYRGEATEAFF	TGTGCCAGCAGCTACAGGGGCGAGGCGACTGAAGCTTTCTTT
.	15	TRBV28	TRBJ2-1	.	CASSLMGGRGNEQFF	TGTGCCAGCAGTTTAATGGGGGGCCGTGGGAATGAGCAGTTCTTC
once	15	TRBV7-6	TRBJ1-3	.	CASSTRSGHGNTIYF	TGTGCCAGCAGCACCCGGTCAGGGCATGGAAACACCATATATTTT
.	13	TRBV5-6	TRBJ1-1	.	CASRPAPGSSAFF	TGTGCCAGCAGACCAGCGCCGGGCAGCAGCGCTTTCTTT
.	15	TRBV6-6	TRBJ2-2	TRBD2	CASSLAGANTGELFF	TGTGCCAGCAGTTTAGCGGGGGCTAACACCGGGGAGCTGTTTTTT
.	12	TRBV12-5	TRBJ2-1	TRBD1	CASGLGGQGEFF	TGTGCTAGTGGTTTAGGAGGACAGGGAGAGTTCTTC
.	14	TRBV2	TRBJ1-5	.	CASSPNREDQPQHF	TGTGCCAGCAGCCCCAACAGGGAGGATCAGCCCCAGCATTTT
.	15	TRBV4-3	TRBJ1-1	.	CASSTGTRGVTEAFF	TGCGCCAGCAGCACTGGGACACGGGGGGTGACTGAAGCTTTCTTT
once	14	TRBV5-4	TRBJ1-4	TRBD1	CASSFPGGGEKLFF	TGTGCCAGCAGCTTCCCAGGGGGCGGTGAAAAACTGTTTTTT
.	11	TRBV18	TRBJ2-2	.	CASSPAGELFF	TGTGCCAGCTCACCGGCCGGGGAGCTGTTTTTT
.	13	TRBV15	TRBJ2-7	.	CATSRGRSYEQYF	TGTGCCACCAGCCGGGGTAGGAGCTACGAGCAGTACTTC
.	11	TRBV11-1	TRBJ1-1	.	CACGHGNEAFF	TGTGCCTGCGGACATGGTAATGAAGCTTTCTTT
once	12	TRBV5-1	TRBJ2-7	.	CASSFTGYEQYF	TGCGCCAGCAGCTTCACGGGCTACGAGCAGTACTTC
.	15	TRBV5-8	TRBJ2-3	.	CASSSGLTSTDTQYF	TGTGCCAGCAGCTCTGGACTGACGAGCACAGATACGCAGTATTTT
.	17	TRBV10-3	TRBJ2-1	.	CAIGLQGGPYSYNEQFF	TGTGCCATCGGTCTTCAGGGGGGGCCCTACTCCTACAATGAGCAGTTCTTC
.	16	TRBV6-6	TRBJ1-2	.	CASSYDGGEWNYGYTF	TGTGCCAGCAGTTACGATGGGGGGGAGTGGAACTATGGCTACACCTTC
.	14	TRBV13	TRBJ2-7	.	CASSLGLPGYEQYF	TGTGCCAGCAGCTTAGGGCTTCCTGGCTACGAGCAGTACTTC
.	14	TRBV7-2	TRBJ2-2	.	CASSYYIGTGELFF	TGTGCCAGCAGCTATTACATCGGCACCGGGGAGCTGTTTTTT
.	17	TRBV7-9	TRBJ2-1	TRBD2	CASSLIPTSGPYNEQFF	TGTGCCAGCAGCTTAATTCCTACTAGCGGACCCTACAATGAGCAGTTCTTC
.	16	TRBV7-6	TRBJ2-1	.	CASSLVSNLPYNEQFF	TGTGCCAGCAGCTTAGTCTCAAACTTACCCTACAATGAGCAGTTCTTC
.	16	TRBV6-4	TRBJ2-1	.	CASSESGGDLGGEQFF	TGTGCCAGCAGTGAGAGTGGGGGAGATCTCGGCGGTGAGCAGTTCTTC
few	15	TRBV27	TRBJ2-7	TRBD2	CASSLGLAGPYEQYF	TGTGCCAGCAGTCTAGGACTAGCGGGTCCGTACGAGCAGTACTTC
.	14	TRBV13	TRBJ2-7	.	CASSMGGGIHEQYF	TGTGCCAGCAGCATGGGAGGGGGGATCCACGAGCAGTACTTC